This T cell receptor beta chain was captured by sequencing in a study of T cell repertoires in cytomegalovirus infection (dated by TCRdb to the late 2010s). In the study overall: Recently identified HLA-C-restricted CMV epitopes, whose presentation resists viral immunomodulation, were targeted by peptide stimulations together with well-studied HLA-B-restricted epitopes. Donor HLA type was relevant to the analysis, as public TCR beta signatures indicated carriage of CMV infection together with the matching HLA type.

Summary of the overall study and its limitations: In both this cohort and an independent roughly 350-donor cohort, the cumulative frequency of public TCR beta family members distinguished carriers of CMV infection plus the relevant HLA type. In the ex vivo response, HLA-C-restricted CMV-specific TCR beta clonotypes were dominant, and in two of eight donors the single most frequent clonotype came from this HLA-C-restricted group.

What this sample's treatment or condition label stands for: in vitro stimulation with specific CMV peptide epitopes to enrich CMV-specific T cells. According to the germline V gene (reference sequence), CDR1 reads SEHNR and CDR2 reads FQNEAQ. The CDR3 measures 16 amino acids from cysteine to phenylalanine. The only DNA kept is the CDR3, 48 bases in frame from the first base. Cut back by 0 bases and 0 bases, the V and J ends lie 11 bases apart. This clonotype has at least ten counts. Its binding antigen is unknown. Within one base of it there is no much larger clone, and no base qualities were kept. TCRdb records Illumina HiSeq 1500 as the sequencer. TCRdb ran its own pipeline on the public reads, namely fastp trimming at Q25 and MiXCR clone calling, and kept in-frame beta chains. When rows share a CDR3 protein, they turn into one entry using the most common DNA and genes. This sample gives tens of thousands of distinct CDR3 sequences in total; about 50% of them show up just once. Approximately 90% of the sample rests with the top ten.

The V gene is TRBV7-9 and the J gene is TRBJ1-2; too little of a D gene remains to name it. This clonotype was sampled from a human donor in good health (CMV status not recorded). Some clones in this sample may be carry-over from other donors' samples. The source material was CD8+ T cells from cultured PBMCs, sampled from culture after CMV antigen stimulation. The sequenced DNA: TGTGCCAGCAGCTTAGCCTCGGCTCTAGCTAACTATGGCTACACCTTC. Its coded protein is CASSLASALANYGYTF.